Sequencing of this T cell receptor beta chain was carried out in a study of blood T cell repertoires in COVID-19. Overall study context: COVID-19 samples from acute and convalescent phases originated in the United States, Italy and Spain. T cells, B-cell-depleted T cells, or PBMCs provided the cDNA or gDNA that served as material.

V dropped 3 bases and J dropped 8; count of bases not matched to a gene: 9. The CDR3 is 15 amino acids. Germline V CDR1 and CDR2: SGHRS, YFSETQ. In the original workflow: For nucleated cells, counts were estimated from reference gene primer amplification. TCRdb's table, derived via immunoSEQ multiplex PCR, lists solely in-frame clones and lacks some. For V, J and clone size, that table is used; D and trimming come from the DNA. This sample has tens of thousands of clones, with roughly 88% found just once. The rearrangement links TRBV5-1 to TRBJ2-1; the match to TRBD1 covers 9 bases. Material for sequencing was peripheral blood. This TCR came from a human donor in a cohort sampled during active COVID-19. The CDR3 DNA sequence: TGCGCCAGCAGCTGGGTGGACAGGGGAGACGATGAGCAGTTCTTC. Translated: CASSWVDRGDDEQFF.